This T cell receptor (beta chain) was recorded in a study of OX40 agonist ivuxolimab in advanced cancers. Study as a whole: Ivuxolimab, an agonistic anti-OX40 (CD134) antibody, was given to patients. Ivuxolimab was administered intravenously to patients at 0.01 to 10 mg/kg every 2 weeks. Study observations and caveats: Among patients with partial responses at 0.1-3.0 mg/kg, clonal expansion was among the lowest.

Blood was sampled at baseline, cycle 4 day 1, and cycle 7 day 1. Only in-frame clones appear in the TCRdb table, and some are missing; sequencing was by immunoSEQ multiplex PCR. The sample carries 40,000 to 45,000 clones, 70% to 90% recorded once. Germline CDR1 and CDR2: SNHLY and FYNNEI. This CDR3 has 14 residues. Trimming removed 7 bases at V and 0 bases at J, with 10 bases between. With regard to this clone: Its antigen is not identified.

The sample consisted of CD4+ or CD8+ T cells sorted from blood, taken in a trial of the OX40 agonist ivuxolimab. The chain links TRBV2 to TRBJ1-5; D not certain. This sequence originates from an adult with an advanced solid tumor such as melanoma, head and neck, liver or kidney cancer. CDR3 in amino acids: CASKDGLSNQPQHF. CDR3 coding DNA: TGTGCCAGCAAGGACGGACTTAGCAATCAGCCCCAGCATTTT.